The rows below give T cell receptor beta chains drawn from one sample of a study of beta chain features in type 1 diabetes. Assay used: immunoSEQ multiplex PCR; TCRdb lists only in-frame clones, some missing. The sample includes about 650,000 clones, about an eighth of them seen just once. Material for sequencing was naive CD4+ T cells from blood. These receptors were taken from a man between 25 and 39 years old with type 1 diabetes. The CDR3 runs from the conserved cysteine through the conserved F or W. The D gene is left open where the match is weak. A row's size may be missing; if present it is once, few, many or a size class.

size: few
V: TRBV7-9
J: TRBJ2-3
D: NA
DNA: TGTGCCAGCAGCTTAGAAGGGATAGATACGCAGTATTTT
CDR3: CASSLEGIDTQYF

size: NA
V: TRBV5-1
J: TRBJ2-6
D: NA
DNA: TGCGCCAGCAGCCCAGGGCCCTCTGGGGCCAACGTCCTGACTTTC
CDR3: CASSPGPSGANVLTF

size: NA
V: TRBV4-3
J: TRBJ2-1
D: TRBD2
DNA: TGCGCCAGCAGCCCGCATAGCGGGGGGGTCAATGAGCAGTTCTTC
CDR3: CASSPHSGGVNEQFF

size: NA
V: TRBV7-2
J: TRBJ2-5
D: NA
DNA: TGTGCCAGCAGCTTACTCTCGTACCAAGAGACCCAGTACTTC
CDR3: CASSLLSYQETQYF

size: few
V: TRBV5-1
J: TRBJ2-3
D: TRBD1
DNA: TGCGCCAGCAGCTTGGAAGGGGGCGCATGGGATACGCAGTATTTT
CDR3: CASSLEGGAWDTQYF

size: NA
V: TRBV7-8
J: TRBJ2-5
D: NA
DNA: TGTGCCAGCAGCTCAGCGGGCGGCTGGGGGGAGACCCAGTACTTC
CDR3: CASSSAGGWGETQYF

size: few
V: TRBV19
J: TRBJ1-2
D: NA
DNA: TGTGCCAGTAGTATTCAGGGAGACGGCTATGGCTACACCTTC
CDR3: CASSIQGDGYGYTF

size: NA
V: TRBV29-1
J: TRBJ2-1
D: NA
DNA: TGCAGCGTCGCCCCGGGACCCCACAATGAGCAGTTCTTC
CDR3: CSVAPGPHNEQFF

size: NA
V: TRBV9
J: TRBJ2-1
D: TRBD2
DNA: TGTGCCAGCAGCGTAGACTCGGGGACTAGCGGGGGTTCCTACAATGAGCAGTTCTTC
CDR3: CASSVDSGTSGGSYNEQFF

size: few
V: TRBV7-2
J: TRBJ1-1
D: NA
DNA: TGTGCCAGCAGCTTCGTTCTGCCGAACACTGAAGCTTTCTTT
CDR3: CASSFVLPNTEAFF

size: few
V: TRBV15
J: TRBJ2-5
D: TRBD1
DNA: TGTGCCACCAGCAGGGACAGGGCTTATTGGGAGACCCAGTACTTC
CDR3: CATSRDRAYWETQYF

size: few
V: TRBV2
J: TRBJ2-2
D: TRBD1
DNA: TGTGCCAGCAGTGTGGCTGGGACAGCGAACACCGGGGAGCTGTTTTTT
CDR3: CASSVAGTANTGELFF

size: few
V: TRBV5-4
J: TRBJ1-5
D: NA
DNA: TGTGCCAGCAGCGACCGGGACCAGAATCAGCCCCAGCATTTT
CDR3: CASSDRDQNQPQHF

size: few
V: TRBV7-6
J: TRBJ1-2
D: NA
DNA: TGTGCCAGCAGCCCATTCCCCAGGGGCCGCCGCAGGGACTATGGCTACACCTTC
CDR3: CASSPFPRGRRRDYGYTF

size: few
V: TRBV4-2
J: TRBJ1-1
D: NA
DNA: TGTGCCAGCAGCCGGGCGGACAGAAGGAACACTGAAGCTTTCTTT
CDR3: CASSRADRRNTEAFF

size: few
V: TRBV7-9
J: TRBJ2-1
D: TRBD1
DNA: TGTGCCAGCAGTCCCCCGGGACAGGGGGGTAATGAGCAGTTCTTC
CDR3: CASSPPGQGGNEQFF

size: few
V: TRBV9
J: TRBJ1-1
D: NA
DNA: TGTGCCAGCAGCATCGGAGTCAGAGAGAACACTGAAGCTTTCTTT
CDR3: CASSIGVRENTEAFF

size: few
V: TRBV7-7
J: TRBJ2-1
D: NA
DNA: TGTGCCAGCAGCCCCCTAGCCCAGGGCCCAACCGAGCAGTTCTTC
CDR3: CASSPLAQGPTEQFF

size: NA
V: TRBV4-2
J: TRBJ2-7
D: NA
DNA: TGTGCCAGCAGCCAAGTCTCCCTCTCCTACGAGCAGTACTTC
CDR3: CASSQVSLSYEQYF

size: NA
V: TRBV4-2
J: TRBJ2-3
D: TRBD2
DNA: TGTGCCAGCTCGACCCAAGCGGGGCCGCTCACAGATACGCAGTATTTT
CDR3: CASSTQAGPLTDTQYF

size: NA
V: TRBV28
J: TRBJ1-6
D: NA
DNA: TGTGCCAGCAGTCTGCACAGATATAATTCACCCCTCCACTTT
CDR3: CASSLHRYNSPLHF

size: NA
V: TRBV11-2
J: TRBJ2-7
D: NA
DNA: TGTGCCAGCAGCCCGCAGGGGTCCTACGAGCAGTACTTC
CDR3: CASSPQGSYEQYF

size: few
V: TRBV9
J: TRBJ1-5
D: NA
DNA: TGTGCCAGCAACCCGGCCGGGGCGCCGAATCAGCCCCAGCATTTT
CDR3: CASNPAGAPNQPQHF

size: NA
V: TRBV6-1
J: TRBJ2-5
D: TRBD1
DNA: TGTGCCAGCAGCCGCCTTGGGACAGGGAGAGAGACCCAGTACTTC
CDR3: CASSRLGTGRETQYF

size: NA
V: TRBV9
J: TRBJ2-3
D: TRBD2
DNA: TGTGCCAGCAGCGTAGGGCTAGCGGGGAACACAGATACGCAGTATTTT
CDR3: CASSVGLAGNTDTQYF

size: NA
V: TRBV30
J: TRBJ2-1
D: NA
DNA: TGTGCCTGGAGGGTACAGCGGAATCCTAACAATGAGCAGTTCTTC
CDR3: CAWRVQRNPNNEQFF

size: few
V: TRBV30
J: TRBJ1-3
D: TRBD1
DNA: TGTGCCTGGAGTGACAGAGGGGGCCGAGGAAACACCATATATTTT
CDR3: CAWSDRGGRGNTIYF

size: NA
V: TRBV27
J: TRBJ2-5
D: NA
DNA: TGTGCCAGCAGCAGGAGGCAGGACGAGACCCAGTACTTC
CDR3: CASSRRQDETQYF

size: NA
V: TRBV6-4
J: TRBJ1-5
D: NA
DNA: TGTGCCAGCAGTGATCGGGCAGATCAGCCCCAGCATTTT
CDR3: CASSDRADQPQHF

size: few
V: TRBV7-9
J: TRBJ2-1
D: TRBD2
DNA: TGTGCCAGCAGCTACCGGGGAGGGCTAGCGGGGAATGAGCAGTTCTTC
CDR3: CASSYRGGLAGNEQFF

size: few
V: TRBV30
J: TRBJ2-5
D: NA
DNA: TGTGCCTGGAGGGCCTCGGGAGAGACCCAGTACTTC
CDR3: CAWRASGETQYF

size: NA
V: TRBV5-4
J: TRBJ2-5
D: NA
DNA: TGTGCCAGCAGCTTAGAGGGGGTCGGAGAGACCCAGTACTTC
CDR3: CASSLEGVGETQYF

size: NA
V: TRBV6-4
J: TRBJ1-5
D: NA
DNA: TGTGCCAGCAGTGAACAGCCGTATAGCAATCAGCCCCAGCATTTT
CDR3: CASSEQPYSNQPQHF

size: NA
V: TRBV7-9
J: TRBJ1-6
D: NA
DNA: TGTGCCAGCAGCTCAGGAACCCCGGCGGATTCACCCCTCCACTTT
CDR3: CASSSGTPADSPLHF

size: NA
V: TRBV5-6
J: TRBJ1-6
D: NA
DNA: TGTGCCAGCAGTCGAAGTTGGGATAATTCACCCCTCCACTTT
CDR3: CASSRSWDNSPLHF

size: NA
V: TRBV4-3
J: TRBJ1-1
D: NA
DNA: TGCGCCAGCAGCCAAGAGCGGCAGAACACTGAAGCTTTCTTT
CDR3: CASSQERQNTEAFF

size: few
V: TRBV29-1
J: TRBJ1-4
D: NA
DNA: TGCAGCGTTGTGATTCGTGAAGTTAGTAGTGAAAAACTGTTTTTT
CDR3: CSVVIREVSSEKLFF

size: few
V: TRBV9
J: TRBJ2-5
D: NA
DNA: TGTGCCAGCAGCGTAGATGGGGTGGGAGAGACCCAGTACTTC
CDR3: CASSVDGVGETQYF

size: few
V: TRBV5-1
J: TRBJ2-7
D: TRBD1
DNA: TGCGCCAGCAGCCGAGGGACAGGGGGCCCCTACGAGCAGTACTTC
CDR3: CASSRGTGGPYEQYF

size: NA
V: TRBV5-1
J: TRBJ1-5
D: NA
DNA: TGCGCCAGCAGCTTGACAGGTCAGCCCCAGCATTTT
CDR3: CASSLTGQPQHF

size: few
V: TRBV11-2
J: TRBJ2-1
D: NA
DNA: TGTGCCAGCAGCCAAGACGGTATACGGGGATCCTACAATGAGCAGTTCTTC
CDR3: CASSQDGIRGSYNEQFF

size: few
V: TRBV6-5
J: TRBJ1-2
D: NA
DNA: TGTGCCAGCAGTTACGCAGGGGATAGGGGCTACACCTTC
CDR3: CASSYAGDRGYTF

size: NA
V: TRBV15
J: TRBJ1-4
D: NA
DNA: TGTGCCACCAGCAAGACTGAAGGACTTCCTAATGAAAAACTGTTTTTT
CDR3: CATSKTEGLPNEKLFF

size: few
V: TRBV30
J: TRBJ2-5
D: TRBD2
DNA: TGTGCCTGGAGTGTACTGGGAGCGGGGGCCGAGACCCAGTACTTC
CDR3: CAWSVLGAGAETQYF

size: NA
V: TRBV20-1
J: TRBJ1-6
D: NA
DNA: TGCAGTGCTAGCCAAGATTCACCCCTCCACTTT
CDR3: CSASQDSPLHF

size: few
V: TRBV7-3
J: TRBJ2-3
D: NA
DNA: TGTGCCAGCAGCTTTCTTCGAGCAGATACGCAGTATTTT
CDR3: CASSFLRADTQYF

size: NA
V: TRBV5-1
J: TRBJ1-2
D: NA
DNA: TGCGCCAGCAGCTTGTCGGCAGCCCCCTATGGCTACACCTTC
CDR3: CASSLSAAPYGYTF

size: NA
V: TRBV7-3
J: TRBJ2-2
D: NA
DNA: TGTGCCAGCAGCTTAGGTGTCTCCGGGGAGCTGTTTTTT
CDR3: CASSLGVSGELFF

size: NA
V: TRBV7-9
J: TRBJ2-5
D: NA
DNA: TGTGCCAGCAGCTTAGCGATACAGCGAGAGACCCAGTACTTC
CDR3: CASSLAIQRETQYF

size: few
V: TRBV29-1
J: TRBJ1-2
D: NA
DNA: TGCAGCGTTGAAGGGTCTAACTATGGCTACACCTTC
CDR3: CSVEGSNYGYTF

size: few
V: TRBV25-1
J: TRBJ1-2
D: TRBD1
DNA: TGTGCCAGCAGACAGGGGGCGACTGGCTACACCTTC
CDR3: CASRQGATGYTF

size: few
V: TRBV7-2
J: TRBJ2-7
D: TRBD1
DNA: TGTGCCAGCAGCGGCAGGGGGCGGGGATCCTACGAGCAGTACTTC
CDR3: CASSGRGRGSYEQYF

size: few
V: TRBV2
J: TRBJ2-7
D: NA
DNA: TGTGCCAGCAGGGTTGATTCGAGCTCCTACGAGCAGTACTTC
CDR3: CASRVDSSSYEQYF